This record covers a single TCR beta chain. TCRdb re-derived calls from the 5' RACE reads in MiXCR, one entry per CDR3 protein. The sample consists of some 450,000 distinct CDR3 sequences, 15% to 25% of them appearing once. This record comes from a study of T-cell memory formation after mild COVID-19. V was clipped by 4 bases and J by 4 bases, with 13 bases between them. The CDR3 is made up of 14 amino acids. From germline, CDR1 is SGHTA and CDR2 FQGNSA. The sequenced sample consisted of PBMCs or a T cell subset sorted from them (not recorded which). The V gene is TRBV7-2, the J gene TRBJ1-1; perhaps TRBD1 as D (5 bases). The TCR was taken from an adult woman who had mild COVID-19 (a few samples of this study predate the infection). Cell type and time point are not known. CDR3 sequence reads: CASSSFGGGTEAFF. DNA of the CDR3: TGTGCCAGCAGCTCCTTTGGTGGGGGCACTGAAGCTTTCTTT.